Shown below are 25 T cell receptor beta chains from a single sample sequenced in a study of CD8+ T cells in alopecia areata. RNA extraction and reverse transcription yielded cDNA as sequencing template. The protocol was immunoSEQ multiplex PCR, while the TCRdb copy is restricted to in-frame clones and leaves out a portion. The sample contains 90,000 to 120,000 clones, about 50% of which appear only once. The source material was NKG2D-low CD8+ T cells sorted from blood. These receptors were collected from a human donor with alopecia areata.

This chain uses TRBV27 with TRBJ2-4, with D unresolved. Germline values: CDR1 MNHEY, CDR2 SMNVEV (reference sequence). The CDR3 consists of 11 residues. V lost 4 bases, J lost 2 bases, and 0 bases lay in between. As DNA, the CDR3 is TGTGCCAGCAGTTCCAAAAACATTCAGTACTTC. Translating gives CASSSKNIQYF.

The CDR3 here is CASSYNANTEAFF. The CDR3 DNA reads as TGTGCCAGCAGTTACAACGCGAACACTGAAGCTTTCTTT. This chain connects TRBV6-5 to TRBJ1-1; D is ambiguous. This CDR3 has 13 residues. The ends were cut back, 2 bases at V and 1 base at J, with 5 bases in the middle. Germline V gene data show CDR1 as MNHEY and CDR2 as SVGAGI.

The chain recombines TRBV28 with TRBJ2-1; D call uncertain. CDR3 size: 13 residues. Trimming shortened V by 3 bases and J by 10 bases, and 13 bases separated the two germline ends. The V gene's germline CDR1 is MDHEN and CDR2 SYDVKM. The CDR3 sequence is CASSFSQRAEQFF. The DNA of the CDR3 is TGTGCCAGCAGTTTTTCCCAAAGGGCAGAGCAGTTCTTC.

The rearrangement uses TRBV27 and TRBJ1-1; maybe TRBD1 (6 bases). CDR1 MNHEY and CDR2 SMNVEV come from the germline V gene (reference sequence). Trimming removed 6 bases at V and 5 bases at J, with 16 bases between. The CDR3 runs to 14 residues. DNA for the CDR3: TGTGCCAGCAGGATAGAGGGGGGCCGGACTGAAGCTTTCTTT. This encodes CASRIEGGRTEAFF.

The chain uses TRBV5-1 and TRBJ2-7, with D perhaps being TRBD1 or TRBD2 (6 bases each). The germline V gene encodes CDR1 SGHRS and CDR2 YFSETQ. Trimming removed 3 bases at V and 2 bases at J, with 12 bases between. CDR3 length equals 14 residues. The CDR3 nucleotides are TGCGCCAGCAGCTCGGGGGCTTCAACCTACGAGCAGTACTTC. Its protein product is CASSSGASTYEQYF.

The V gene is TRBV27, the J gene TRBJ2-5, with D possibly being TRBD2 (6 bases). Trimming left V 1 base short and J 7 bases short, with 13 bases between. Per germline, CDR1 MNHEY and CDR2 SMNVEV (reference sequence). The CDR3 covers 14 residues. The CDR3 protein is CASSLYAVGGTQYF. The DNA for the CDR3 is TGTGCCAGCAGTTTATACGCGGTGGGAGGGACCCAGTACTTC.

In DNA form, the CDR3 reads TGTGCCAGCAGTGACGGCGTGGCCTACAGGGAGGACTATGGCTACACCTTC. It yields the protein CASSDGVAYREDYGYTF. This chain links TRBV6-1 with TRBJ1-2; perhaps TRBD1 as D (6 bases). CDR3 length equals 17 residues. CDR1 is MNHNS and CDR2 is SASEGT in the germline V gene. Trimming cost V 3 bases and J 3 bases, with 20 bases left between them.

The chain recombines TRBV5-1 with TRBJ2-7; D gene ambiguous. V lost 2 bases and J lost 2, with 5 bases in between. The CDR3 has 12 residues. Germline CDR1 SGHRS, CDR2 YFSETQ. The CDR3 bases are TGCGCCAGCAGCTTTTCCACCTACGAGCAGTACTTC. Protein sequence: CASSFSTYEQYF.

This clone was observed a handful of times. V is TRBV9 and J is TRBJ1-1, with D perhaps TRBD1 (6 bases). This CDR3 spans 14 amino acids. Germline CDR1 SGDLS, CDR2 YYNGEE. V dropped 2 bases and J dropped 3 bases, with 11 bases sitting between them. In DNA form, the CDR3 reads TGTGCCAGCAGCGTCATGACAGGAGACACTGAAGCTTTCTTT. Translating it yields CASSVMTGDTEAFF. The whole variable domain, remainder taken from reference TRBV9 and TRBJ1-1, is DSGVTQTPKHLITATGQRVTLRCSPRSGDLSVYWYQQSLDQGLQFLIQYYNGEERAKGNILERFSAQQFPDLHSELNLSSLELGDSALYFCASSVMTGDTEAFFGQGTRLTVV.

V is TRBV2 and J is TRBJ2-5; 8 bases map to TRBD1. Germline V lookup: CDR1 SNHLY, CDR2 FYNNEI. The CDR3 sequence is 14 residues long. With 8 bases clipped from V and 4 bases from J, the junction kept 9 bases outside the gene matches. The CDR3 here is CASSDAGGGETQYF. The CDR3 DNA sequence: TGTGCCAGCTCGGATGCAGGGGGCGGAGAGACCCAGTACTTC.

This chain connects TRBV4-1 to TRBJ2-7; the D is unclear. Germline V lookup: CDR1 MGHRA, CDR2 YSYEKL. V gave up 1 base and J gave up 2 bases, with 12 bases separating them. This CDR3 contains 15 residues. CDR3 in amino acids: CASSQVTVDTYEQYF. Here the CDR3 DNA reads TGCGCCAGCAGCCAAGTTACGGTGGATACCTACGAGCAGTACTTC.

This chain joins TRBV7-9 and TRBJ2-1, with D unresolved. CDR1 and CDR2 from the germline V gene are SEHNR and FQNEAQ (reference sequence). Deletions cut 4 bases from V and 7 bases from J, with 8 bases between. The CDR3 consists of 12 residues. Here the CDR3 reads CASSSLWNEQFF. The CDR3 nucleotides read TGTGCCAGCAGCTCCTTGTGGAATGAGCAGTTCTTC.

The J gene is TRBJ2-7, the V gene TRBV28, with D unclear. The CDR3 is made up of 14 amino acids. Germline CDR1 reads MDHEN; CDR2 reads SYDVKM. V shed 3 bases and J shed 3 bases, with 12 bases lying between them. The chain's CDR3 is CASSFVGSGYEQYF. CDR3 DNA: TGTGCCAGCAGTTTCGTAGGGTCAGGCTACGAGCAGTACTTC.

V gene TRBV11-2 combines with J gene TRBJ2-3; unclear D gene. The germline gives CDR1 SGHAT, CDR2 FQNNGV. V was trimmed by 3 bases and J by 4 bases, leaving 2 bases between them. This CDR3 region has 11 residues. CDR3 sequence: CASSFSDTQYF. CDR3 DNA: TGTGCCAGCAGCTTCTCAGATACGCAGTATTTT.

V and J are TRBV2 and TRBJ1-2; weak D call: TRBD1 (6 bases). CDR1 is SNHLY, CDR2 FYNNEI, per germline. The CDR3 has 17 amino acids. Deletions cut 0 bases from V and 5 bases from J, with 19 bases between. Here the CDR3 reads CASSEALGGRGLYGYTF. For the CDR3, the DNA is TGTGCCAGCAGTGAAGCGCTAGGGGGACGGGGCTTATATGGCTACACCTTC.

The chain is built from TRBV28 and TRBJ2-1; D gene uncertain. Germline CDR1 and CDR2: MDHEN and SYDVKM. V dropped 6 bases and J dropped 6 bases, with 12 bases sitting between them. CDR3 size: 13 residues. The CDR3 DNA reads TGTGCCAGCAGCATAAAGGGTGCCAATGAGCAGTTCTTC. This translates into CASSIKGANEQFF.

This sequence joins TRBV27 and TRBJ2-5, with D maybe TRBD1 (5 bases). The CDR3 runs 11 residues. Germline V lookup: CDR1 MNHEY, CDR2 SMNVEV (reference sequence). Deletions cut 6 bases from V and 4 bases from J, with 6 bases between. The CDR3 reads CASRRGETQYF. Here the CDR3 DNA reads TGTGCCAGCAGAAGGGGAGAGACCCAGTACTTC.

The V and J genes are TRBV4-1 and TRBJ2-4; 8 nucleotides align to TRBD2. Germline loops: CDR1 MGHRA, CDR2 YSYEKL. The CDR3 runs 16 residues. The ends lost 2 bases at V and 7 bases at J; junction bases unmatched: 10. The CDR3: CASSQTQTGGQNIQYF. The CDR3 nucleotides are TGCGCCAGCAGCCAAACTCAAACGGGAGGGCAGAACATTCAGTACTTC.

Only a few counts were recorded for this clone. V is TRBV2 and J is TRBJ1-1, with D perhaps TRBD1 (6 bases). This CDR3 contains 14 residues. The germline V gene has CDR1 SNHLY and CDR2 FYNNEI. V lost 4 bases to trimming and J lost 1 base, with 10 bases between them. CDR3 in amino acids: CASSGRGGNTEAFF. The CDR3 nucleotides are TGTGCCAGCAGTGGCAGGGGCGGGAACACTGAAGCTTTCTTT.

This clone showed up many times. This chain connects TRBV28 to TRBJ2-5; D call uncertain. The V end lost 6 bases, the J end lost 1 base, and 12 bases lay between the germline ends. Germline V gives CDR1 MDHEN, CDR2 SYDVKM. The CDR3 extends over 14 amino acids. The CDR3: CASRGNDGQETQYF. DNA of the CDR3: TGTGCCAGCAGGGGGAATGACGGCCAAGAGACCCAGTACTTC.

J is TRBJ2-4 and V is TRBV14; D is unclear. This CDR3 is 16 amino acids long. Trimming removed 1 base at V and 3 bases at J, with 13 bases between. The germline V gene encodes CDR1 SGHDN and CDR2 FVKESK. CDR3 loop: CASSQAMGKGKNIQYF. The CDR3 nucleotides read TGTGCCAGCAGCCAAGCTATGGGAAAGGGCAAAAACATTCAGTACTTC.

This clone has more than one count but fewer than ten. The V gene is TRBV5-1, the J gene TRBJ2-1, with 11 bases identical to TRBD2. The J segment lost 7 bases and the V segment lost 4 bases, leaving 7 bases of the junction unmatched. The CDR3 sequence is 15 residues long. The germline CDR1 and CDR2 sequences are SGHRS and YFSETQ. CDR3 protein: CASSATSGSGNEQFF. The DNA for the CDR3 is TGCGCCAGCAGCGCCACTAGCGGGAGTGGAAATGAGCAGTTCTTC.

The chain employs TRBV11-1 and TRBJ2-1; TRBD2 matches at 7 bases. The CDR3 is 14 amino acids. V trimming: 0 bases; J trimming: 8 bases; junction bases outside the gene matches: 4. The V gene's germline CDR1 is SGHAT and CDR2 FQDESV (reference sequence). The CDR3 bases are TGTGCCAGCAGCTTAGCGGGAGGGGTCGATGAGCAGTTCTTC. Translating gives CASSLAGGVDEQFF. The variable domain in full, with the rest retrieved from reference TRBV11-1 and TRBJ2-1, is EAEVAQSPRYKITEKSQAVAFWCDPISGHATLYWYRQILGQGPELLVQFQDESVVDDSQLPKDRFSAERLKGVDSTLKIQPAELGDSAMYLCASSLAGGVDEQFFGPGTRLTVL.

This clone showed up just a few times. The V call is TRBV5-4, the J call TRBJ2-7; D may match TRBD1 or TRBD2 (5 bases each). Trimming shortened V by 2 bases and J by 6 bases, and 12 bases separated the two germline ends. The CDR3 consists of 13 residues. Per germline, CDR1 SGHNT and CDR2 YYREEE (reference sequence). The DNA for the CDR3 is TGTGCCAGCAGCTTAGTCGGGGCGCCCGAGCAGTACTTC. It translates to CASSLVGAPEQYF.

The rearrangement joins TRBV27 to TRBJ1-1; possibly TRBD1 for D (5 bases). CDR3 length: 13 amino acids. Deletions cut 5 bases from V and 5 bases from J, with 12 bases between. Germline V gene sequence: CDR1 MNHEY, CDR2 SMNVEV (reference sequence). The CDR3 sequence is CASSLGARTEAFF. The CDR3, as DNA: TGTGCCAGCAGTCTCGGGGCAAGAACTGAAGCTTTCTTT.